This T cell receptor (beta chain) was documented in a study of cytomegalovirus exposure and HLA in healthy donors. Study conclusions and caveats: In a later analysis, TCR association rates varied by HLA locus: DRB1 most, HLA-C fewest.

The PCR employed 60 Vbeta primers together with 13 Jbeta primers. Profiling relied on immunoSEQ multiplex PCR, and the TCRdb table lists in-frame clones only, not all of them. Of roughly 200,000 clones listed, around 83% were seen once; the top ten hold 1.6%. A note on this clone: Its antigen remains unidentified.

The germline V gene has CDR1 SGHRS and CDR2 YFSETQ. The CDR3 is 15 amino acids. V was clipped by 2 bases and J by 3 bases; unmatched bases: 4. The sample comprised PBMCs. The V gene is TRBV5-1, the J gene TRBJ2-1; 8 bases match TRBD2. The clonotype originates from a man over 45 in good health and CMV-seronegative. The CDR3 sequence is CASSFLAGNYNEQFF. For the CDR3, the DNA is TGCGCCAGCAGCTTTTTAGCGGGGAACTACAATGAGCAGTTCTTC.